The sequence of this TCR beta chain was determined in a study of long-term antiretroviral therapy in people with HIV. Whole-study findings and limits: The study found that diversity rose after ART but stayed below transplant donor controls.

Of note for this clone: No antigen is known for it.

Sequencing used immunoSEQ v3.0 at survey level. Using immunoSEQ multiplex PCR, the repertoire was profiled, and TCRdb retains in-frame clones only, with some absent. Of fewer than 20,000 clones listed, more than 75% are singletons. PBMC samples from each donor numbered at least one pre-ART and at least two post-ART. Every single participant having HIV got treatment inside the United States. Looked up from germline, CDR1 is SGDLS and CDR2 is YYNGEE. Between the trimmed V and J ends, which lost 4 bases and 4 bases, there was a span of 13 bases. The CDR3 sequence is 14 residues long. This sequence was found in a man in his forties or fifties with HIV. The V gene is TRBV9, the J gene TRBJ2-3; D perhaps matches TRBD1 (5 bases). The sample consisted of unsorted PBMCs, taken 6.9 years after starting antiretroviral therapy. CDR3 sequence: CASSLGARADTQYF. CDR3 bases: TGTGCCAGCAGCCTAGGGGCCCGGGCAGATACGCAGTATTTT.